Following are 16 T cell receptor beta chains from one sample sequenced in a study of cytomegalovirus exposure and HLA in healthy donors. The PCR was carried out with 60 Vbeta primers and 13 Jbeta primers. Here immunoSEQ multiplex PCR was the method, and the copy in TCRdb shows in-frame clones only, minus some. The sample's table shows around 150,000 clones. Sequenced material: PBMCs. These receptors were obtained from a woman in her fifties or sixties in good health and CMV-seronegative.

CDR3 bases: TGCAGCGTTTGTAGCGGCATGAGTCAAGAGACCCAGTACTTC. Translating it yields CSVCSGMSQETQYF. The rearrangement uses TRBV29-1 and TRBJ2-5; a possible D gene is TRBD2 (6 bases). Trimming pared 5 bases from V and 2 bases from J, leaving 15 bases between. The CDR3 contains 14 residues. Germline V gives CDR1 SQVTM, CDR2 ANQGSEA.

The chain links TRBV5-1 to TRBJ1-5; D perhaps matches TRBD1 (5 bases). Per germline, CDR1 SGHRS and CDR2 YFSETQ. V was cut by 0 bases and J by 11 bases, with 21 bases left in between. This CDR3 is 16 amino acids long. The CDR3 DNA is TGCGCCAGCAGCTTGGGTACGGTTTTTGAGACGGGGGCCCAGCATTTT. As protein: CASSLGTVFETGAQHF.

The rearrangement joins TRBV2 to TRBJ2-7; 7 bases align to TRBD1. The CDR3 length is 14 residues. The germline CDR1 and CDR2 sequences are SNHLY and FYNNEI. The V segment lost 3 bases and the J segment 3 bases; nucleotides outside the gene matches: 5. CDR3 nucleotides: TGTGCCAGCAGTGAGGGGGACAGCTACTACGAGCAGTACTTC. It is translated as CASSEGDSYYEQYF.

The chain has TRBV6-4 and TRBJ1-2; TRBD1 matches 7 bases. This CDR3 comprises 13 residues. J lost 7 bases, V lost 6 bases, and 8 bases had no gene match. Germline V gives CDR1 MRHNA, CDR2 SNTAGT. CDR3 residues: CASSEDRAGGYTF. CDR3 DNA: TGTGCCAGCAGCGAAGACAGGGCGGGTGGCTACACCTTC.

The V gene is TRBV10-3, the J gene TRBJ1-1; D perhaps matches TRBD1 (5 bases). V was clipped by 4 bases and J by 1 base, with 10 bases between them. This CDR3 region has 14 residues. The germline V gene has CDR1 ENHRY and CDR2 SYGVKD. The CDR3 coding sequence is TGTGCCATCAGTGGCTATACAGGGAACACTGAAGCTTTCTTT. It specifies CAISGYTGNTEAFF.

The rearrangement links TRBV9 to TRBJ2-3; TRBD2 might be the D (5 bases). Germline-derived CDR1 and CDR2 are SGDLS and YYNGEE. The CDR3 spans 15 residues. V was pared by 2 bases and J by 1 base, with 11 bases between. CDR3 bases: TGTGCCAGCAGCGTGTTCGTCGGGGGCACAGATACGCAGTATTTT. It yields the protein CASSVFVGGTDTQYF.

The V and J genes are TRBV4-1 and TRBJ2-1, with 14 bases that match TRBD2. Trimming took 2 bases from V and 0 from J; bases not matched to a gene: 6. The CDR3 is 19 residues long. The germline V gene encodes CDR1 MGHRA and CDR2 YSYEKL. DNA for the CDR3: TGCGCCAGCAGCCAACGACTAGCGGGGGGGCTAGTCTCCTACAATGAGCAGTTCTTC. Its translation is CASSQRLAGGLVSYNEQFF.

The chain links TRBV2 to TRBJ2-1, with D possibly being TRBD1 (7 bases). The CDR3 runs 13 residues. V lost 7 bases and J lost 3, with 10 bases in between. The germline V gene encodes CDR1 SNHLY and CDR2 FYNNEI. The CDR3 loop reads CASTRGVYNEQFF. CDR3 DNA: TGTGCCAGCACCAGGGGGGTCTACAATGAGCAGTTCTTC.

The chain recombines TRBV7-9 with TRBJ2-7, with a weak D call TRBD2 (6 bases). The CDR3 has 17 amino acids. CDR1 and CDR2 (germline): SEHNR, FQNEAQ (reference sequence). The ends were cut back, 5 bases at V and 5 bases at J, with 25 bases in the middle. CDR3 nucleotides: TGTGCCAGCAGCCCCCCGTCCGGGAGACCTGGTGGGGACGAGCAGTACTTC. It yields the protein CASSPPSGRPGGDEQYF.

This chain joins TRBV6-1 and TRBJ2-7; tentatively, D is TRBD2 (5 bases). The CDR3 runs to 13 residues. From germline, CDR1 is MNHNS and CDR2 SASEGT. Trimming stripped 4 bases from V and 4 bases from J, with 11 bases between. The CDR3 loop is CASSARERYEQYF. CDR3 in DNA: TGTGCCAGCAGTGCGAGGGAGAGGTACGAGCAGTACTTC.

This rearrangement joins TRBV7-8 to TRBJ2-2; tentative D call: TRBD2 (7 bases). V was trimmed by 3 bases and J by 7 bases, leaving 12 bases between them. The CDR3 contains 14 residues. Germline V gene sequence: CDR1 SGHVS, CDR2 FQNEAQ. CDR3 sequence (DNA): TGTGCCAGCAGCTTTTCGGGGGGCGGCGGGGAGCTGTTTTTT. Protein sequence: CASSFSGGGGELFF.

This sequence joins TRBV6-5 and TRBJ2-5; TRBD2 matches 8 bases. V shed 2 bases and J 4 bases; nucleotides not matched to a gene: 6. The CDR3 is 15 residues long. Germline CDR1 reads MNHEY; CDR2 reads SVGAGI. CDR3 DNA sequence: TGTGCCAGCAGTTACCAGGTAGCGGGGACAGAGACCCAGTACTTC. Amino acids: CASSYQVAGTETQYF.

The V and J genes are TRBV6-5 and TRBJ1-5; D possibly corresponds to TRBD1 (6 bases). V gave up 5 bases and J gave up 3 bases, with 11 bases separating them. Germline CDR1 is MNHEY and CDR2 is SVGAGI. The CDR3 is 14 residues long. CDR3 region: CASSGGQFNQPQHF. DNA of the CDR3: TGTGCCAGCAGTGGGGGACAATTCAATCAGCCCCAGCATTTT.

The J gene is TRBJ2-5, the V gene TRBV5-4, with 11 bases fitting TRBD2. The CDR3 contains 16 residues. The germline gives CDR1 SGHNT, CDR2 YYREEE (reference sequence). V lost 1 base to trimming and J lost 4 bases; unmatched junction nucleotides: 6. DNA for the CDR3: TGTGCCAGCAGCTTGTCGCTAGCGGGGGGCGGAGAGACCCAGTACTTC. Encoded protein: CASSLSLAGGGETQYF. The variable domain in full, completed from reference TRBV5-4 and TRBJ2-5, reads ETGVTQSPTHLIKTRGQQVTLRCSSQSGHNTVSWYQQALGQGPQFIFQYYREEENGRGNFPPRFSGLQFPNYSSELNVNALELDDSALYLCASSLSLAGGGETQYFGPGTRLLVL.

The V gene is TRBV7-3, the J gene TRBJ2-7; possibly TRBD2 for D (6 bases). V was pared by 1 base and J by 5 bases, with 15 bases between. This CDR3 is built from 15 residues. Per the germline V gene, CDR1 is SGHTA and CDR2 is FQGTGA. The CDR3 here is CASSLIGGKSDEQYF. The CDR3 DNA reads TGTGCCAGCAGCTTAATAGGCGGGAAGTCAGACGAGCAGTACTTC.

The rearrangement joins TRBV4-1 to TRBJ2-7; 7 positions match TRBD2. Germline V gene lookup returns CDR1 MGHRA and CDR2 YSYEKL. This CDR3 has 15 amino acids. With 1 base clipped from V and 3 bases from J, the junction kept 6 bases outside the gene matches. CDR3 protein: CASSQAGTINYEQYF. In nucleotides, the CDR3 is TGCGCCAGCAGCCAAGCAGGGACTATCAACTACGAGCAGTACTTC.